The 4 T cell receptor beta chains below all came from one sample that was sequenced in a study of blood T cell repertoires in COVID-19. TCRdb's table, derived via immunoSEQ multiplex PCR, lists solely in-frame clones and lacks some. The profile shows 30,000 or so clones, roughly 85% of them singletons. Sequenced sample: peripheral blood. All receptors derive from a man aged 50-60 years with acute or convalescent COVID-19.

The chain links TRBV20-1 to TRBJ2-5, with 7 bases fitting TRBD2. The trim removed 6 bases at V and 4 bases at J, leaving 2 bases unmatched. There are 11 residues in the CDR3. The germline gives CDR1 DFQATT, CDR2 SNEGSKA (reference sequence). For the CDR3, the DNA is TGCAGTGCCAAGCGGGGAGAGACCCAGTACTTC. Protein product: CSAKRGETQYF.

The sample holds a few counts of this clone. V gene TRBV19 combines with J gene TRBJ2-7; 13 positions match TRBD2. Unmatched junction bases numbered 2, after V lost 3 bases and J lost 3 bases. The germline gives CDR1 LNHDA, CDR2 SQIVND (reference sequence). CDR3 length: 15 amino acids. The CDR3 DNA reads as TGTGCCAGTAGTATTGGGACTAGCGGGGACTACGAGCAGTACTTC. It encodes CASSIGTSGDYEQYF.

This clone was picked up a small number of times. The V and J genes are TRBV3-1 (or the pseudogene TRBV3-2) and TRBJ2-2, with 8 bases fitting TRBD2. Germline V gene lookup returns CDR1 LGHDT and CDR2 YNNKEL (reference sequence). After removal of 1 base from V and 7 bases from J, the junction contained 11 bases not matched to a gene. CDR3 length: 17 residues. CDR3 loop: CASSQVHREGPGGELFF. In nucleotides, the CDR3 is TGTGCCAGCAGCCAAGTGCACCGGGAGGGTCCGGGCGGGGAGCTGTTTTTT.

The chain recombines TRBV5-6 with TRBJ2-4, with a possible D match to TRBD1 (6 bases). The CDR3 runs 14 residues. V was pared by 4 bases and J by 8 bases, with 16 bases between. The V gene's germline CDR1 is SGHDT and CDR2 YYEEEE. The CDR3, as DNA: TGTGCCAGCAGCCGGACAGCTCCCGGGGACATTCAGTACTTC. Residues: CASSRTAPGDIQYF.